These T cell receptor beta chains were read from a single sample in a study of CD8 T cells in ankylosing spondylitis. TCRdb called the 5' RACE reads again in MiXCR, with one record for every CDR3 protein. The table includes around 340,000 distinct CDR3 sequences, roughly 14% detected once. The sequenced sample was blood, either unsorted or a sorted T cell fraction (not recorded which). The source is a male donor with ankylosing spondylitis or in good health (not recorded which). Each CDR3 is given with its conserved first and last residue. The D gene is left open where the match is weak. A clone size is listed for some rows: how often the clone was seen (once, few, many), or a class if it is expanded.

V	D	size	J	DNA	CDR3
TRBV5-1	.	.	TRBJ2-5	TGCGCCAGCAGTAAGGCGGGGGGACAGGAGACCCAGTACTTC	CASSKAGGQETQYF
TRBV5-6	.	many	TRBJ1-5	TGTGCCAGCAGCTTGGGTGGGTTTGGGAATCAGCCCCAGCATTTT	CASSLGGFGNQPQHF
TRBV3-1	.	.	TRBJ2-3	TGTGCCAGCAGCCAGATAGCGAGTAGCACAGATACGCAGTATTTT	CASSQIASSTDTQYF
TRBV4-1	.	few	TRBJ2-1	TGCGCCAGCAGCCAAGGCGAAGTAACAGGGAGGATACAGTTCTTC	CASSQGEVTGRIQFF
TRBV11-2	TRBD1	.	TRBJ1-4	TGTGCCAGCAGCTTAGATCCCCACAGGGGTGAAAAACTGTTTTTT	CASSLDPHRGEKLFF
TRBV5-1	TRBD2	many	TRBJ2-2	TGCGCCAGCAGCCCCGCGGGGGATGCCGGGGAGCTGTTTTTT	CASSPAGDAGELFF
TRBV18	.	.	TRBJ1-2	TGTGCCAGCTCACCAGGGCTATACTATGGCTACACCTTC	CASSPGLYYGYTF
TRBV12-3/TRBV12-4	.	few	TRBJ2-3	TGTGCCAGCAGTTCCCGGGGGCCCCCCACAGATACGCAGTATTTT	CASSSRGPPTDTQYF
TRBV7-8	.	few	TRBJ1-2	TGTGCCAGCAGCTTAGGATATGATGACTATGGCTACACCTTC	CASSLGYDDYGYTF
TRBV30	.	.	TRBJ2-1	TGTGCCTGGAGGTGGGCCTCCTACAATGAGCAGTTCTTC	CAWRWASYNEQFF
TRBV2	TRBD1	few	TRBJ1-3	TGTGCCATCAAGGGGGGACAGGGGGACGGAAACACCATATATTTT	CAIKGGQGDGNTIYF
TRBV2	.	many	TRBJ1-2	TGTGCCAGCACTGGGACGTATGGCTACACCTTC	CASTGTYGYTF
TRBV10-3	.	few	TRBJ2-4	TGTGCCATCAGTGATGGGGCGAGGGGTAAAAACATTCAGTACTTC	CAISDGARGKNIQYF
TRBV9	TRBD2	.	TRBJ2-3	TGTGCCAGCAGCCCTCATCGGGGGGGAGGCACAGATACGCAGTATTTT	CASSPHRGGGTDTQYF
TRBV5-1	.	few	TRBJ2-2	TGCGCCAGCAGCTTCTCACAGACCACCGGGGAGCTGTTTTTT	CASSFSQTTGELFF
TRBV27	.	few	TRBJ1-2	TGTGCCAGCAGTTTAAGGGAAAACTATGGCTACACCTTC	CASSLRENYGYTF
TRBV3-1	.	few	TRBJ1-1	TGTGCCAGCAGCCAAGGGCGGGGACAAGCTTTCTTT	CASSQGRGQAFF
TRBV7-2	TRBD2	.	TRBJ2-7	TGTGCCAGCAGCCGACTAGCGGGAGTTTACGAGCAGTACTTC	CASSRLAGVYEQYF
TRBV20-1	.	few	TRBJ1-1	TGCAGTGCTAGACACGGACAGAAAAACACTGAAGCTTTCTTT	CSARHGQKNTEAFF
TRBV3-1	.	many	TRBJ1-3	TGTGCCAGCAGCCCGCCCGGTTGGCTCGGAGGGGGAAACACCATATATTTT	CASSPPGWLGGGNTIYF
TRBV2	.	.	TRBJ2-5	TGTGCCAGCAGTGGCGGCCTGGGGTACCAAGAGACCCAGTACTTC	CASSGGLGYQETQYF
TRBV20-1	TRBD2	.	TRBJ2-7	TGCAGTGCTAGGGGACTAGCGGGGTCCTACGAGCAGTACTTC	CSARGLAGSYEQYF
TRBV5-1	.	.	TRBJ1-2	TGCGCCAGCAGCTCCCACGGTCCTGGCTACACCTTC	CASSSHGPGYTF
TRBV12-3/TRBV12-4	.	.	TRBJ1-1	TGTGCCAGCAGTTTGGAGACAGGTTTGAACACTGAAGCTTTCTTT	CASSLETGLNTEAFF
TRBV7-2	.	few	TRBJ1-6	TGTGCCAGCAGCTTAGAGGCGTATTGGGGTAATTCACCCCTCCACTTT	CASSLEAYWGNSPLHF
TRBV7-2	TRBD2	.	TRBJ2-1	TGTGCCAGCAGCTTAGCGGGAGCGGGGGGGCAGGATGAGCAGTTCTTC	CASSLAGAGGQDEQFF
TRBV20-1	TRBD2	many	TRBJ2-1	TGCAGTGCTTCCGAGACTAGCGGGGGGGGGAATGAGCAGTTCTTC	CSASETSGGGNEQFF
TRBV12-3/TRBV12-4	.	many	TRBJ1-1	TGTGCCAGCAGTTTTGTCCCGGGTTTGAACACTGAAGCTTTCTTT	CASSFVPGLNTEAFF
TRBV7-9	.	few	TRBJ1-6	TGTGCCGTCCCAGAGTCGACTGGTAGAAGTTCACCCCTCCACTTT	CAVPESTGRSSPLHF
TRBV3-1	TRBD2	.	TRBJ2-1	TGTGCCAGCAGCACTCGACTAGCGAAGCATGAGCAGTTCTTC	CASSTRLAKHEQFF
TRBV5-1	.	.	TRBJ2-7	TGCGCCAGCAATCTCGACAGCGGGCCCGTTGGCGAGCAGTACTTC	CASNLDSGPVGEQYF
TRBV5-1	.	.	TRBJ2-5	TGCGCCAGCAGCCGGGCAGCGGAGCCGTTCCAAGAGACCCAGTACTTC	CASSRAAEPFQETQYF
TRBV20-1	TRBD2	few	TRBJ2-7	TGCAGTGCGGATCCGGGACTAAGACCCTACGAGCAGTACTTC	CSADPGLRPYEQYF
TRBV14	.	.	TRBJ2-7	TGTGCCAGCAGCCAAGAAGTGGCACCCTACGAGCAGTACTTC	CASSQEVAPYEQYF
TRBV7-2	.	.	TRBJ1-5	TGTGCCAGCAGCTTGAGCAGGGTTAGTCAGCCCCAGCATTTT	CASSLSRVSQPQHF
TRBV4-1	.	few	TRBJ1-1	TGCGCCAGCAGCCAAGAAGTCCAGGGATACACTGAAGCTTTCTTT	CASSQEVQGYTEAFF
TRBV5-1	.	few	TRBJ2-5	TGCGCCAGCAGCCCGGGGACGAATTCCGAGACCCAGTACTTC	CASSPGTNSETQYF
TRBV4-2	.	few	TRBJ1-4	TGTGCCAGCAGCATACAGGGACCCCTTAATGAAAAACTGTTTTTT	CASSIQGPLNEKLFF
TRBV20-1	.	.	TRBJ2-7	TGCAGTGCTAGCCAGACAGGTTACGAGCAGTACTTC	CSASQTGYEQYF
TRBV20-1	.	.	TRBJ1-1	TGCAGTGCTAGAGGTCCCAACACTGAAGCTTTCTTT	CSARGPNTEAFF
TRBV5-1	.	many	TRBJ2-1	TGCGCCAGCAGCATTGTTGGCGACAATGAGCAGTTCTTC	CASSIVGDNEQFF
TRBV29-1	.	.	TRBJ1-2	TGCAGCGTTACACACCGGGACATTTTCAACTATGGCTACACCTTC	CSVTHRDIFNYGYTF
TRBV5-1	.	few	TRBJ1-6	TGCGCCAGCAGCGCGGGGGGGAGAAATTCACCCCTCCACTTT	CASSAGGRNSPLHF
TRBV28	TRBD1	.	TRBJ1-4	TGTGCCAGCAGACCTGGACAGGTTAGAGGAAAACTGTTTTTT	CASRPGQVRGKLFF
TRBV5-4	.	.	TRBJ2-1	TGTGCCAGCGGTGGCAAGGGGGGAAATGAGCAGTTCTTC	CASGGKGGNEQFF
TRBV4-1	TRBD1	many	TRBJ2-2	TGCGCCAGCAGCCAACTCGGGACAGGGTCAACCGGGGAGCTGTTTTTT	CASSQLGTGSTGELFF